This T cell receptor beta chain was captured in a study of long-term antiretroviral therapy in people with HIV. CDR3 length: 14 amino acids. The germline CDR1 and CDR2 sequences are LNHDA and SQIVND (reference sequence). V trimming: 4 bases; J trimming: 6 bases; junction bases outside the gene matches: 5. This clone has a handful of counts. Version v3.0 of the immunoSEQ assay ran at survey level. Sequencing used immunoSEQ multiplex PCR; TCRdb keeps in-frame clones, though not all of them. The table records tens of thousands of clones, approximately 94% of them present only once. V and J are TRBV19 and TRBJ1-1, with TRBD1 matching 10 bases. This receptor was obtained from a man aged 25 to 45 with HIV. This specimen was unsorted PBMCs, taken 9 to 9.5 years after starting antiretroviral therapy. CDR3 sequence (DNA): TGTGCCAGTAGTACGGACAGGGGGACCGCTGAAGCTTTCTTT. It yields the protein CASSTDRGTAEAFF.